The table lists the clone carrying this TCR beta chain with a few counts. Its antigen is still unknown. This sample was taken from a study of cytomegalovirus exposure and HLA in healthy donors. Study as a whole: A data release that came early held approximately 85 million unique TCRs from HLA-typed donors. Findings and limits, study-wide: In a later analysis, HLA-associated TCR beta chains were more clonally expanded than equally common others. Cytomegalovirus-associated TCR beta chains were listed, numbering some 180.

CDR3 length: 15 amino acids. From germline, CDR1 is LNHDA and CDR2 SQIVND (reference sequence). The junction had 5 bases not matched to a gene; V was cut back by 1 base and J by 4 bases. Researchers ran the PCR with 60 Vbeta and 13 Jbeta primers. Sequenced by immunoSEQ multiplex PCR; TCRdb stores in-frame clones only, minus some. This table holds some 190,000 clones, over 70% found once. At sampling all donors were nominally healthy, likely with unrecorded immune exposures. This clonotype was obtained from a boy aged 2 to 10 in good health and CMV-seronegative. Sequencing used PBMCs. This chain links TRBV19 with TRBJ1-2, with 8 bases identical to TRBD1. Here the CDR3 DNA reads TGTGCCAGTAGTATAGCGACAGGGGACTTCTATGGCTACACCTTC. As protein: CASSIATGDFYGYTF.